One and the same sample provided the 27 T cell receptor beta chains below, sequenced in a study of T cell changes during pregnancy in multiple sclerosis. Method: immunoSEQ multiplex PCR; TCRdb's copy keeps in-frame clones and lacks some. Altogether about 67,000 clones are present, more than 85% being singletons, with the ten largest covering 1.6%. The source material was peripheral blood, sampled in the first trimester of pregnancy. The receptors come from a female donor in good health, enrolled as a control in a pregnancy study.

This chain uses TRBV4-1 with TRBJ2-7; TRBD1 is a possible D gene (6 bases). The CDR3 length is 15 residues. Germline assignment: CDR1 MGHRA and CDR2 YSYEKL. Trimming pared 0 bases from V and 4 bases from J, leaving 13 bases between. This CDR3 reads CASSQEINRAYEQYF. DNA for the CDR3: TGCGCCAGCAGCCAAGAAATCAACAGGGCATACGAGCAGTACTTC.

This sequence joins TRBV7-9 and TRBJ1-1, with a weak D call TRBD1 (5 bases). The germline V gene has CDR1 SEHNR and CDR2 FQNEAQ (reference sequence). With 6 bases removed from V and 1 base from J, the gap between germline ends came to 9 bases. The CDR3 is 13 amino acids. The CDR3 DNA is TGTGCCAGCAGACCCCAGGGGAACACTGAAGCTTTCTTT. This translates into CASRPQGNTEAFF.

The CDR3 region has the DNA TGTGCCTGGAGTATTAACCCAAGCCCCAACACCGGGGAGCTGTTTTTT. This encodes CAWSINPSPNTGELFF. The chain has TRBV30 and TRBJ2-2; D not resolved. This CDR3 spans 16 amino acids. V was trimmed by 2 bases and J by 2 bases, leaving 15 bases between them. Per the germline V gene, CDR1 is GTSNPN and CDR2 is SVGIG (reference sequence).

The chain links TRBV19 to TRBJ2-7, with 12 nucleotides matching TRBD2. V dropped 8 bases and J dropped 3; count of bases not matched to a gene: 14. Looked up from germline, CDR1 is LNHDA and CDR2 is SQIVND (reference sequence). The CDR3 sequence is 17 residues long. CDR3 bases: TGTGCCAGTCAGACTAGCGGGAGTGTACCGGCCAACTACGAGCAGTACTTC. Translation: CASQTSGSVPANYEQYF.

This sequence joins TRBV5-6 and TRBJ2-5; 7 nucleotides match TRBD2. The CDR3 is 14 amino acids. Trimming at V came to 6 bases and at J to 4 bases, leaving 9 bases not matched to a gene. The germline gives CDR1 SGHDT, CDR2 YYEEEE. The CDR3 nucleotides read TGTGCCAGCATACCTTGGGGGGGGGTAGAGACCCAGTACTTC. Protein sequence: CASIPWGGVETQYF.

The chain combines TRBV7-8 with TRBJ1-5, with unresolved D. Trimming left V 2 bases short and J 4 bases short, with 12 bases between. The length of the CDR3 is 15 residues. Germline loops: CDR1 SGHVS, CDR2 FQNEAQ. Here the CDR3 DNA reads TGTGCCAGCAGCTTATTTTTGTCAGATAATCAGCCCCAGCATTTT. It is translated as CASSLFLSDNQPQHF.

This chain connects TRBV5-5 to TRBJ1-1; possibly TRBD1 for D (5 bases). The CDR3 contains 14 residues. V lost 2 bases and J lost 0, with 8 bases in between. CDR1 SGHKS and CDR2 YYEKEE come from the germline V gene (reference sequence). For the CDR3, the DNA is TGTGCCAGCAGCTTTACGACAGTGAACACTGAAGCTTTCTTT. Residues: CASSFTTVNTEAFF.

The chain is built from TRBV5-1 and TRBJ1-1; maybe TRBD1 (5 bases). Trimming took off 0 bases at V and 4 bases at J, with 10 bases between the two ends. The CDR3 covers 14 residues. Germline CDR1 and CDR2: SGHRS and YFSETQ. The CDR3 protein is CASSLGGVGTEAFF. CDR3 sequence (DNA): TGCGCCAGCAGCTTGGGGGGGGTGGGCACTGAAGCTTTCTTT. The variable domain in full, with the rest retrieved from reference TRBV5-1 and TRBJ1-1, is KAGVTQTPRYLIKTRGQQVTLSCSPISGHRSVSWYQQTPGQGLQFLFEYFSETQRNKGNFPGRFSGRQFSNSRSEMNVSTLELGDSALYLCASSLGGVGTEAFFGQGTRLTVV.

This clone has just one count. This chain connects TRBV28 to TRBJ1-2, with D maybe TRBD1 (5 bases). V lost 8 bases and J lost 1, with 11 bases in between. CDR3 length equals 13 residues. Per germline, CDR1 MDHEN and CDR2 SYDVKM. The CDR3 spells CASQDQGNYGYTF. As DNA, the CDR3 is TGTGCCAGCCAAGACCAGGGTAACTATGGCTACACCTTC.

The rearrangement uses TRBV7-9 and TRBJ2-7; 8 bases align to TRBD1. The V gene's germline CDR1 is SEHNR and CDR2 FQNEAQ (reference sequence). This CDR3 comprises 15 residues. Trimming at V came to 3 bases and at J to 2 bases, leaving 6 bases not matched to a gene. CDR3 sequence: CASSFGQGVAYEQYF. The CDR3 region has the DNA TGTGCCAGCAGCTTTGGACAGGGTGTCGCCTACGAGCAGTACTTC.

This rearrangement joins TRBV28 to TRBJ1-4, with 9 nucleotides matching TRBD1. The CDR3 consists of 15 residues. Per the germline V gene, CDR1 is MDHEN and CDR2 is SYDVKM. With V trimmed by 10 bases and J by 7 bases, 13 bases remained unmatched. CDR3 sequence: CAIKGGQGGGEKLFF. DNA for the CDR3: TGTGCCATAAAGGGGGGACAGGGAGGAGGTGAAAAACTGTTTTTT. Full variable domain (remainder filled in from reference TRBV28 and TRBJ1-4): DVKVTQSSRYLVKRTGEKVFLECVQDMDHENMFWYRQDPGLGLRLIYFSYDVKMKEKGDIPEGYSVSREKKERFSLILESASTNQTSMYLCAIKGGQGGGEKLFFGSGTQLSVL.

The rearrangement joins TRBV28 to TRBJ2-7, with a tentative D call TRBD2 (6 bases). Germline V CDR1 and CDR2: MDHEN, SYDVKM. The CDR3 length is 12 residues. V gave up 1 base and J gave up 6 bases, with 7 bases separating them. CDR3 nucleotides: TGTGCCAGCAGTTTATCGGGACTCGAGCAGTACTTC. Amino acid sequence: CASSLSGLEQYF.

The V and J genes are TRBV5-1 and TRBJ2-5; a possible D gene is TRBD2 (7 bases). Trimming left V 3 bases short and J 1 base short, with 10 bases between. Germline CDR1 and CDR2: SGHRS and YFSETQ. The CDR3 runs to 14 residues. CDR3 bases: TGCGCCAGCAGCTGGGGGGGCCCCCAAGAGACCCAGTACTTC. This sequence encodes CASSWGGPQETQYF.

The V call is TRBV27, the J call TRBJ2-2; D might be TRBD1 (5 bases). Per germline, CDR1 MNHEY and CDR2 SMNVEV (reference sequence). This CDR3 is 15 amino acids long. V was pared by 5 bases and J by 1 base, with 11 bases between. Written as DNA, the CDR3 is TGTGCCAGCAGTCTGGGGCCGGTGAACACCGGGGAGCTGTTTTTT. Amino acid sequence: CASSLGPVNTGELFF.

The chain employs TRBV28 and TRBJ2-1; D might be TRBD1 (5 bases). Germline loops: CDR1 MDHEN, CDR2 SYDVKM. This CDR3 contains 13 residues. V lost 3 bases, J lost 9 bases, and 12 bases lay in between. As DNA, the CDR3 is TGTGCCAGCAGTTTTCGAGCTAGGGGTGAGCAGTTCTTC. It translates to CASSFRARGEQFF. Together with reference TRBV28 and TRBJ2-1, the CDR3 gives the full variable domain: DVKVTQSSRYLVKRTGEKVFLECVQDMDHENMFWYRQDPGLGLRLIYFSYDVKMKEKGDIPEGYSVSREKKERFSLILESASTNQTSMYLCASSFRARGEQFFGPGTRLTVL.

The chain links TRBV6-1 to TRBJ1-3; D is uncertain. The CDR3 extends over 15 amino acids. CDR1 MNHNS and CDR2 SASEGT come from the germline V gene. The V gene lost 2 bases and the J gene lost 3 bases, with 11 bases spanning the gap. The DNA of the CDR3 is TGTGCCAGCAGTGAATTAGTCGGTGTTGGAAACACCATATATTTT. Amino acid sequence: CASSELVGVGNTIYF.

In its sample, this clone was seen once. The chain recombines TRBV2 with TRBJ2-1; 8 bases line up with TRBD2. Per the germline V gene, CDR1 is SNHLY and CDR2 is FYNNEI. The V and J ends lost 6 bases and 8 bases, in that order; junction bases with no gene match: 15. The CDR3 runs 16 residues. The CDR3 sequence is CASSPRGGGRMHEQFF. Written as DNA, the CDR3 is TGTGCCAGCAGCCCGAGGGGGGGCGGGAGGATGCATGAGCAGTTCTTC.

The V gene is TRBV5-4, the J gene TRBJ1-4, with 7 nucleotides matching TRBD1. Per germline, CDR1 SGHNT and CDR2 YYREEE (reference sequence). J was trimmed by 2 bases and V by 0 bases; bases with no gene match: 10. The CDR3 consists of 18 residues. The CDR3 is CASSLAGSGTVTNEKLFF. DNA for the CDR3: TGTGCCAGCAGCTTGGCGGGCTCGGGGACAGTCACTAATGAAAAACTGTTTTTT.

This clone has only one observation. The V call is TRBV6-4, the J call TRBJ1-1; the D gene is possibly TRBD1 (5 bases). Germline assignment: CDR1 MRHNA and CDR2 SNTAGT. CDR3 length: 14 amino acids. Trimming took 3 bases from V and 6 from J, leaving 14 bases between them. CDR3: CASSEQAFGPEAFF. As DNA, the CDR3 is TGTGCCAGCAGTGAACAGGCCTTTGGGCCTGAAGCTTTCTTT.

The chain uses TRBV18 and TRBJ2-3; D uncertain. Germline V gene data show CDR1 as KGHSH and CDR2 as LQKENI. This CDR3 comprises 12 residues. V was cut by 2 bases and J by 4 bases, with 4 bases left in between. CDR3 DNA: TGTGCCAGCTCACCAATCGCAGATACGCAGTATTTT. Encoded protein: CASSPIADTQYF.

V usage is TRBV6-1 and J usage is TRBJ2-1; 12 bases are a match to TRBD2. Germline values: CDR1 MNHNS, CDR2 SASEGT. The CDR3 is made up of 14 amino acids. The ends lost 6 bases at V and 5 bases at J; junction bases unmatched: 2. The CDR3 here is CASRGTSGHNEQFF. Written as DNA, the CDR3 is TGTGCCAGCAGAGGGACTAGCGGGCACAATGAGCAGTTCTTC.

This clone showed up just once. This sequence joins TRBV27 and TRBJ1-1; D gene ambiguous. Trimming removed 5 bases at V and 5 bases at J, with 12 bases between. Germline V lookup: CDR1 MNHEY, CDR2 SMNVEV (reference sequence). There are 13 residues in the CDR3. The CDR3 here is CASSHQSLTEAFF. DNA for the CDR3: TGTGCCAGCAGTCATCAGTCGCTTACTGAAGCTTTCTTT.

The chain uses TRBV5-6 and TRBJ2-5, with TRBD2 identical over 7 bases. The germline V gene has CDR1 SGHDT and CDR2 YYEEEE. This CDR3 spans 13 amino acids. V lost 3 bases and J lost 5; bases outside the gene matches: 4. The CDR3 protein is CASSWGGSETQYF. CDR3 in DNA: TGTGCCAGCAGCTGGGGGGGGAGCGAGACCCAGTACTTC.

This chain joins TRBV9 and TRBJ1-1; D remains ambiguous. The CDR3 is made up of 16 amino acids. In germline, CDR1 is SGDLS, CDR2 YYNGEE. The V end was cut by 0 bases, the J end by 1 base, with 13 bases between. This chain's CDR3 is CASSVAPGNKNTEAFF. For the CDR3, the DNA is TGTGCCAGCAGCGTAGCCCCGGGGAATAAGAACACTGAAGCTTTCTTT.

J is TRBJ2-1 and V is TRBV5-1, with 10 nucleotides matching TRBD2. This CDR3 region has 19 residues. Trimming removed 4 bases from V and 0 bases from J; junction bases left unmatched: 13. Germline V gene lookup returns CDR1 SGHRS and CDR2 YFSETQ. The chain's CDR3 is CASSPWGAGGHSSYNEQFF. CDR3 nucleotides: TGCGCCAGCAGCCCATGGGGAGCGGGAGGGCATAGCTCCTACAATGAGCAGTTCTTC.

This clone was seen a few times. The chain combines TRBV7-2 with TRBJ1-5; a possible D gene is TRBD1 (5 bases). There are 13 residues in the CDR3. Germline V lookup: CDR1 SGHTA, CDR2 FQGNSA. V dropped 6 bases and J dropped 7 bases, with 13 bases sitting between them. The CDR3 here is CASSGALGQPQHF. CDR3 in DNA: TGTGCCAGCAGTGGGGCCCTTGGGCAGCCCCAGCATTTT.

This chain uses TRBV7-9 with TRBJ1-1; D is perhaps TRBD1 (6 bases). The germline CDR1 and CDR2 sequences are SEHNR and FQNEAQ (reference sequence). The CDR3 has 16 amino acids. V was trimmed by 2 bases and J by 2 bases, leaving 15 bases between them. CDR3 sequence: CASSLQGLMPNTEAFF. The CDR3 DNA is TGTGCCAGCAGCTTACAGGGGCTGATGCCAAACACTGAAGCTTTCTTT.